The following is a T cell receptor (beta chain) sequence with its context. This record belongs to a study of blood T cell repertoires in COVID-19. Background on the study: The cDNA or gDNA used as material had been derived from T cells, B-cell-depleted T cells, or PBMCs.

This CDR3 comprises 16 residues. The V segment lost 2 bases and the J segment 2 bases; nucleotides outside the gene matches: 6. Germline values: CDR1 SGHRS, CDR2 YFSETQ. Original data processing: Reference gene primer amplification in the assay estimated nucleated cell counts. Sequenced by immunoSEQ multiplex PCR; TCRdb stores in-frame clones only, minus some. V and J calls and clone size come straight from that table; D and trimming were deduced from the DNA. The repertoire holds approximately 330,000 clones, approximately 90% seen once, with 3% to 4% in the top ten. This clonotype was obtained from a woman in her 50s with active or convalescent COVID-19. V usage is TRBV5-1 and J usage is TRBJ2-2; TRBD1 agrees at 7 bases. The specimen sequenced was peripheral blood. CDR3 in DNA: TGCGCCAGCAGCTTTAGGGGGCAGGGAAACACCGGGGAGCTGTTTTTT. This translates into CASSFRGQGNTGELFF. The full variable domain, its missing parts supplied by reference TRBV5-1 and TRBJ2-2, is KAGVTQTPRYLIKTRGQQVTLSCSPISGHRSVSWYQQTPGQGLQFLFEYFSETQRNKGNFPGRFSGRQFSNSRSEMNVSTLELGDSALYLCASSFRGQGNTGELFFGEGSRLTVL.